The next 30 T cell receptor beta chains were all read from a single sample in a study of STAT3 mutations in large granular lymphocyte leukemia. Their target antigens are unknown. TCRdb's table, derived via immunoSEQ multiplex PCR, lists solely in-frame clones and lacks some. The data contain around 7,800 clones, roughly 89% of them singletons. Study-wide results and limits: Every T-cell large granular lymphocyte leukemia patient had at least one immunodominant TCR beta clonotype.

Specimen: peripheral blood mononuclear cells. Receptors originate from a man aged 50 to 59 with T-cell large granular lymphocyte leukemia. Some clones in this sample may be carry-over from other donors' samples.

The rearrangement uses TRBV5-4 and TRBJ2-7; unclear D gene. There are 14 residues in the CDR3. V was cut by 2 bases and J by 1 base, with 10 bases left in between. CDR1 is SGHNT, CDR2 YYREEE, per germline (reference sequence). The CDR3 coding sequence is TGTGCCAGCAGCTTATCGGGCTCTTCCTACGAGCAGTACTTC. Translation: CASSLSGSSYEQYF.

J is TRBJ2-7 and V is TRBV5-1; D may be TRBD1 (7 bases). CDR3 length: 15 amino acids. The V gene lost 0 bases and the J gene lost 2 bases, with 12 bases spanning the gap. Germline V gene data show CDR1 as SGHRS and CDR2 as YFSETQ. CDR3 coding DNA: TGCGCCAGCAGCTTGGTCGGAGGGGGCCCCTACGAGCAGTACTTC. Translated, it gives CASSLVGGGPYEQYF.

The chain has TRBV14 and TRBJ2-2; perhaps TRBD2 as D (5 bases). Trimming stripped 5 bases from V and 2 bases from J, with 18 bases between. CDR3 length: 17 residues. Germline V CDR1 and CDR2: SGHDN, FVKESK. The CDR3 DNA sequence: TGTGCCAGCAGCGCGAACCTAGCCATGATAAACACCGGGGAGCTGTTTTTT. Translation gives CASSANLAMINTGELFF.

The V and J genes are TRBV30 and TRBJ2-5; tentative D call: TRBD1 (5 bases). The CDR3 sequence is 15 residues long. Trimming cost V 2 bases and J 4 bases, with 17 bases left between them. Germline V CDR1 and CDR2: GTSNPN, SVGIG (reference sequence). In DNA, the CDR3 is TGTGCCTGGAGTCGTAGGGGTCACCCTCGAGAGACCCAGTACTTC. The encoded protein is CAWSRRGHPRETQYF.

The rearrangement joins TRBV4-3 to TRBJ2-7; 7 positions agree with TRBD2. The junction had 18 bases not matched to a gene; V was cut back by 1 base and J by 3 bases. Germline-derived CDR1 and CDR2 are LGHNA and YSLEER. This CDR3 is built from 19 residues. The CDR3 DNA reads as TGCGCCAGCAGCCAAGGCCTAGCTACTTCCGGGACTACGTACTACGAGCAGTACTTC. It specifies CASSQGLATSGTTYYEQYF.

This sequence joins TRBV6-5 and TRBJ2-7; D gene unclear. Germline loops: CDR1 MNHEY, CDR2 SVGAGI. The CDR3 loop spans 14 amino acids. V was cut by 2 bases and J by 1 base, with 9 bases left in between. In DNA, the CDR3 is TGTGCCAGCAGTTACCACACCTCATCCTACGAGCAGTACTTC. It yields the protein CASSYHTSSYEQYF.

The chain joins TRBV11-3 to TRBJ2-2; 9 bases align to TRBD1. After removal of 4 bases from V and 7 bases from J, the junction contained 13 bases not matched to a gene. Germline lookup yields CDR1 SGHNT and CDR2 YENEEA. The CDR3 length is 17 residues. The CDR3 here is CASSSTHLQGAHGELFF. The CDR3 DNA is TGTGCCAGCAGCTCCACGCATTTACAGGGGGCGCACGGGGAGCTGTTTTTT.

The chain uses TRBV18 and TRBJ1-5, with D unclear. This CDR3 has 17 amino acids. The germline V and J ends were trimmed by 3 bases and 0 bases, with 15 bases remaining between them. Germline V gene data show CDR1 as KGHSH and CDR2 as LQKENI. The CDR3 is CASSPGRASNSNQPQHF. The DNA for the CDR3 is TGTGCCAGCTCACCCGGACGGGCTAGCAATAGCAATCAGCCCCAGCATTTT.

This clone appeared once. V usage is TRBV28 and J usage is TRBJ2-3; maybe TRBD2 (5 bases). The CDR3 spans 13 residues. Germline CDR1 and CDR2: MDHEN and SYDVKM. V was shortened by 6 bases and J by 1 base, with 8 bases between the two germline ends. The CDR3 region is CASSPGGTDTQYF. CDR3 bases: TGTGCCAGCAGCCCCGGGGGCACAGATACGCAGTATTTT.

The chain is built from TRBV19 and TRBJ2-5; TRBD1 agrees at 7 bases. Germline values: CDR1 LNHDA, CDR2 SQIVND (reference sequence). CDR3 length: 14 amino acids. With 5 bases clipped from V and 4 bases from J, the junction kept 7 bases outside the gene matches. CDR3 coding DNA: TGTGCCAGTAGTGCAAGGGGGCTGGTAGAGACCCAGTACTTC. Amino acid sequence: CASSARGLVETQYF.

This chain joins TRBV14 and TRBJ1-4, with D unresolved. Trimming cost V 6 bases and J 4 bases, with 18 bases left between them. In germline, CDR1 is SGHDN, CDR2 FVKESK. The CDR3 totals 16 residues. For the CDR3, the DNA is TGTGCCAGCAGGGGATCAATGGCAGGAATTAATGAAAAACTGTTTTTT. It translates to CASRGSMAGINEKLFF. Drawing the rest from reference TRBV14 and TRBJ1-4, the complete variable domain is EAGVTQFPSHSVIEKGQTVTLRCDPISGHDNLYWYRRVMGKEIKFLLHFVKESKQDESGMPNNRFLAERTGGTYSTLKVQPAELEDSGVYFCASRGSMAGINEKLFFGSGTQLSVL.

The chain recombines TRBV9 with TRBJ2-2; 7 bases are shared with TRBD1. Germline-derived CDR1 and CDR2 are SGDLS and YYNGEE. V shed 4 bases and J 0 bases; nucleotides not matched to a gene: 3. There are 15 residues in the CDR3. CDR3 DNA sequence: TGTGCCAGCAGCTCACAGGGGTCGAACACCGGGGAGCTGTTTTTT. Amino acids: CASSSQGSNTGELFF.

The chain has TRBV9 and TRBJ1-2; no clear D gene. The germline gives CDR1 SGDLS, CDR2 YYNGEE. Between the trimmed V and J ends, which lost 4 bases and 9 bases, there was a span of 22 bases. The CDR3 loop spans 15 amino acids. CDR3: CASSLNWASAGSYTF. In DNA form, the CDR3 reads TGTGCCAGCAGCCTCAACTGGGCATCGGCGGGAAGCTACACCTTC.

This chain connects TRBV20-1 to TRBJ2-7; D perhaps matches TRBD1 (5 bases). Trimming cost V 5 bases and J 4 bases, with 9 bases left between them. CDR1 and CDR2 (germline): DFQATT, SNEGSKA (reference sequence). This CDR3 contains 11 residues. The CDR3 nucleotides are TGCAGTGCTGAGCAGGGTTACGAGCAGTACTTC. Its translation: CSAEQGYEQYF.

The chain recombines TRBV2 with TRBJ2-6; TRBD2 agrees at 7 bases. The CDR3 contains 15 residues. In germline, CDR1 is SNHLY, CDR2 FYNNEI. The V segment lost 6 bases and the J segment 2 bases; nucleotides outside the gene matches: 4. The CDR3 region is CASRVGGTGANVLTF. The CDR3 DNA reads as TGTGCCAGCAGGGTGGGAGGGACTGGGGCCAACGTCCTGACTTTC.

This chain joins TRBV6-5 and TRBJ2-7; D unclear. Trimming cost V 6 bases and J 7 bases, with 10 bases left between them. Germline CDR1 reads MNHEY; CDR2 reads SVGAGI. CDR3 length equals 11 residues. Here the CDR3 DNA reads TGTGCCAGCAGCTCAGGCCGGGAGCAGTACTTC. Protein product: CASSSGREQYF.

The chain couples TRBV7-3 to TRBJ2-5; TRBD2 matches 7 bases. Germline-derived CDR1 and CDR2 are SGHTA and FQGTGA. V trimming: 9 bases; J trimming: 3 bases; junction bases outside the gene matches: 22. The CDR3 is made up of 18 amino acids. The CDR3 sequence: CARPPKPLLRLAKETQYF. In nucleotides, the CDR3 is TGTGCCAGACCACCCAAGCCTCTGCTAAGACTAGCCAAAGAGACCCAGTACTTC.

The table lists this clone with a few counts. V usage is TRBV7-9 and J usage is TRBJ2-2, with 8 bases that match TRBD1. The CDR3 loop spans 14 amino acids. V dropped 7 bases and J dropped 4; count of bases not matched to a gene: 5. Germline V CDR1 and CDR2: SEHNR, FQNEAQ (reference sequence). The DNA of the CDR3 is TGTGCCAGCACTCGGACAGGGAGCACCGGGGAGCTGTTTTTT. It yields the protein CASTRTGSTGELFF.

The gene calls are TRBV11-3 and TRBJ1-1; TRBD1 might be the D (5 bases). This CDR3 is built from 13 residues. CDR1 is SGHNT and CDR2 is YENEEA in the germline V gene. Trimming pared 6 bases from V and 3 bases from J, leaving 11 bases between. CDR3 residues: CASSLLRDTEAFF. Here the CDR3 DNA reads TGTGCCAGCAGTTTACTCAGGGACACTGAAGCTTTCTTT.

V gene TRBV11-2 combines with J gene TRBJ2-4, with 7 bases that match TRBD1. Germline V gives CDR1 SGHAT, CDR2 FQNNGV. J was trimmed by 7 bases and V by 4 bases; bases with no gene match: 10. The CDR3 contains 15 residues. For the CDR3, the DNA is TGTGCCAGCAGCTCCCGTCCAGGGGGAAGGAACATTCAGTACTTC. This translates into CASSSRPGGRNIQYF.

The chain combines TRBV20-1 with TRBJ2-1; 8 bases are shared with TRBD2. After removal of 5 bases from V and 9 bases from J, the junction contained 0 bases not matched to a gene. Germline V CDR1 and CDR2: DFQATT, SNEGSKA (reference sequence). The CDR3 is 10 amino acids. The CDR3 DNA follows: TGCAGTGCTCTAGCGGGTGAGCAGTTCTTC. As protein: CSALAGEQFF.

The chain has TRBV9 and TRBJ1-4; D not certain. Trimming cost V 0 bases and J 0 bases, with 9 bases left between them. In germline, CDR1 is SGDLS, CDR2 YYNGEE. The CDR3 contains 16 residues. The CDR3 region has the DNA TGTGCCAGCAGCGTAGCGGAGTTTGCAACTAATGAAAAACTGTTTTTT. It specifies CASSVAEFATNEKLFF. The complete variable domain, with remaining parts taken from reference TRBV9 and TRBJ1-4, reads DSGVTQTPKHLITATGQRVTLRCSPRSGDLSVYWYQQSLDQGLQFLIQYYNGEERAKGNILERFSAQQFPDLHSELNLSSLELGDSALYFCASSVAEFATNEKLFFGSGTQLSVL.

The rearrangement uses TRBV9 and TRBJ1-4; D is perhaps TRBD1 (6 bases). The germline V and J ends were trimmed by 6 bases and 7 bases, with 13 bases remaining between them. CDR3 length: 13 residues. Germline lookup yields CDR1 SGDLS and CDR2 YYNGEE. The CDR3 spells CASTKEGVEKLFF. CDR3 DNA sequence: TGTGCCAGCACCAAGGAGGGGGTTGAAAAACTGTTTTTT.

The CDR3 DNA sequence: TGCGCCAGCAGTGAATCGGCAGGAAGAGTGGCGCATAGCCACGAGCAGTACTTC. This gives the protein CASSESAGRVAHSHEQYF. V gene TRBV10-1 combines with J gene TRBJ2-7; D gene unclear. The CDR3 has 18 residues. CDR1 is WNHNN and CDR2 is SYGVQD in the germline V gene (reference sequence). Trimming removed 3 bases at V and 5 bases at J, with 26 bases between.

The chain carries TRBV29-1 and TRBJ2-7; the match to TRBD1 covers 8 bases. With 5 bases clipped from V and 2 bases from J, the junction kept 8 bases outside the gene matches. Germline-derived CDR1 and CDR2 are SQVTM and ANQGSEA. The CDR3 consists of 14 residues. The CDR3 spells CSVRPGTGAYEQYF. The CDR3 DNA reads as TGCAGCGTTAGACCCGGGACAGGAGCCTACGAGCAGTACTTC.

This rearrangement joins TRBV6-5 to TRBJ2-7, with D tentatively TRBD2 (6 bases). Germline-derived CDR1 and CDR2 are MNHEY and SVGAGI. This CDR3 has 13 amino acids. Between the trimmed V and J ends, which lost 8 bases and 4 bases, there was a span of 15 bases. The CDR3 DNA reads TGTGCCAGCGGTACGGAGGGATGGTACGAGCAGTACTTC. This codes for CASGTEGWYEQYF.

The rearrangement joins TRBV5-6 to TRBJ2-1; 11 bases are shared with TRBD2. J gave up 7 bases and V 0 bases, and 9 bases lay outside the gene matches. The CDR3 length is 17 residues. Per the germline V gene, CDR1 is SGHDT and CDR2 is YYEEEE. The CDR3 sequence: CASSLVGSGRARNEQFF. The DNA of the CDR3 is TGTGCCAGCAGCTTGGTTGGTAGCGGGAGGGCGAGGAATGAGCAGTTCTTC. The complete variable domain, with remaining parts taken from reference TRBV5-6 and TRBJ2-1, reads DAGVTQSPTHLIKTRGQQVTLRCSPKSGHDTVSWYQQALGQGPQFIFQYYEEEERQRGNFPDRFSGHQFPNYSSELNVNALLLGDSALYLCASSLVGSGRARNEQFFGPGTRLTVL.

The chain recombines TRBV28 with TRBJ1-1; D possibly corresponds to TRBD1 (5 bases). This CDR3 spans 14 amino acids. The germline V and J ends were trimmed by 5 bases and 0 bases, with 10 bases remaining between them. Germline CDR1 and CDR2: MDHEN and SYDVKM. The CDR3, as DNA: TGTGCCAGCAGTCACTACAGGATGAACACTGAAGCTTTCTTT. This gives the protein CASSHYRMNTEAFF.

V gene TRBV29-1 combines with J gene TRBJ1-2; 11 nucleotides match TRBD1. The V and J ends lost 6 bases and 5 bases, in that order; junction bases with no gene match: 5. Per germline, CDR1 SQVTM and CDR2 ANQGSEA. The CDR3 consists of 13 residues. CDR3 in DNA: TGCAGCGTGAGGACAGGGGGCACGTATGGCTACACCTTC. This sequence encodes CSVRTGGTYGYTF.

V is TRBV30 and J is TRBJ1-4, with a possible D match to TRBD1 (5 bases). CDR1 is GTSNPN and CDR2 is SVGIG in the germline V gene (reference sequence). Trimming took 0 bases from V and 4 from J, leaving 15 bases between them. This CDR3 has 16 amino acids. DNA for the CDR3: TGTGCCTGGAGTGTACAGATTGGGGGTGGTAATGAAAAACTGTTTTTT. This translates into CAWSVQIGGGNEKLFF. Drawing the rest from reference TRBV30 and TRBJ1-4, the complete variable domain is SQTIHQWPATLVQPVGSPLSLECTVEGTSNPNLYWYRQAAGRGLQLLFYSVGIGQISSEVPQNLSASRPQDRQFILSSKKLLLSDSGFYLCAWSVQIGGGNEKLFFGSGTQLSVL.